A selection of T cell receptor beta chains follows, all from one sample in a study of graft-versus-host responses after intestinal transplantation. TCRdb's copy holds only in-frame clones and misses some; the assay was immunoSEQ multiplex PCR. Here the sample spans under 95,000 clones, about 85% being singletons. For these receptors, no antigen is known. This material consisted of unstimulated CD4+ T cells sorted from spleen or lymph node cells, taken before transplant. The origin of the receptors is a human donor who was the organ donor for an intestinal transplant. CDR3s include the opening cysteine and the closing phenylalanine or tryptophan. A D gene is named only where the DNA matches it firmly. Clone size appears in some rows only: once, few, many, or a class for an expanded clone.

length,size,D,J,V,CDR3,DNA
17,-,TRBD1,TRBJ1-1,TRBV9,CASSVGDLNRGGTEAFF,TGTGCCAGCAGCGTAGGTGATCTTAACAGGGGCGGCACTGAAGCTTTCTTT
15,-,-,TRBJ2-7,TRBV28,CASSLYQRDNYEQYF,TGTGCCAGCAGTTTATACCAGCGGGACAACTACGAGCAGTACTTC
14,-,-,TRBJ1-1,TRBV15,CATTPRHLNTEAFF,TGTGCCACCACCCCCCGACACTTGAACACTGAAGCTTTCTTT
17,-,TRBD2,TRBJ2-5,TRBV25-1,CASSALGSGTFQETQYF,TGTGCCAGCAGTGCTCTGGGTAGCGGGACCTTCCAAGAGACCCAGTACTTC
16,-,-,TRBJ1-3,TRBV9,CASSVVEAWGENTIYF,TGTGCCAGCAGCGTAGTAGAGGCGTGGGGAGAAAACACCATATATTTT
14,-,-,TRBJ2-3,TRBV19,CASSISLNTDTQYF,TGTGCCAGTAGTATCTCCCTTAACACAGATACGCAGTATTTT
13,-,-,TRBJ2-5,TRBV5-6,CASSLRGRETQYF,TGTGCCAGCAGCTTGAGGGGCCGGGAGACCCAGTACTTC
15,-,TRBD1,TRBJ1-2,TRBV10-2,CASGTGGARNYGYTF,TGCGCCAGCGGTACAGGGGGCGCTCGGAACTATGGCTACACCTTC
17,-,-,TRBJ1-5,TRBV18,CASSRFELGQGQQPQHF,TGTGCCAGCTCACGATTCGAATTGGGGCAGGGTCAACAGCCCCAGCATTTT
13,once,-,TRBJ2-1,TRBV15,CATSRQLEGSQFF,TGTGCCACCAGCAGACAACTAGAAGGGTCTCAGTTCTTC
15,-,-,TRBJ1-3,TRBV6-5,CASSITGTRVNTIYF,TGTGCCAGCAGCATTACCGGGACTCGGGTAAACACCATATATTTT
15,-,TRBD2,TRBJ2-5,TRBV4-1,CASSQVGTSQETQYF,TGCGCCAGCAGCCAAGTGGGGACTAGTCAAGAGACCCAGTACTTC
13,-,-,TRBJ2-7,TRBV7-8,CASSLVPLYEQYF,TGTGCCAGCAGCTTAGTCCCCTTGTACGAGCAGTACTTC
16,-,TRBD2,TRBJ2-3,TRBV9,CASSARTSAYTDTQYF,TGTGCCAGCAGCGCAAGGACTAGCGCCTACACAGATACGCAGTATTTT
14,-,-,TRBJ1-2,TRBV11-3,CASNRRGGNYGYTF,TGTGCCAGCAACCGCCGGGGGGGGAACTATGGCTACACCTTC
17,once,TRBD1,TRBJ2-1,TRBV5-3,CASPRAIRDSPWPLGFF,TGTGCCAGTCCTAGGGCGATAAGGGACAGCCCCTGGCCTCTTGGGTTCTTC
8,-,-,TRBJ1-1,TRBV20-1,CSALEAFF,TGCAGTGCTTTAGAAGCTTTCTTT
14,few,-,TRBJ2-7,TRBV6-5,CASKGVLGSYEQYF,TGTGCCAGCAAGGGGGTCCTCGGGTCCTACGAGCAGTACTTC
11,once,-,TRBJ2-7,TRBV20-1,CSARWGDEQYF,TGCAGTGCTAGATGGGGGGATGAGCAGTACTTC
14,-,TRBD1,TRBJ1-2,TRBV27,CASALTGIVDGYTF,TGTGCCAGCGCCCTGACAGGGATTGTAGATGGCTACACCTTC
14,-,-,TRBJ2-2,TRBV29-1,CSVEERRAAGELFF,TGCAGCGTTGAAGAAAGGAGGGCGGCCGGGGAGCTGTTTTTT
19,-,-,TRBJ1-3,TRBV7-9,CASSLVYLRERNSGNTIYF,TGTGCCAGCAGCTTAGTTTATTTGCGCGAGAGAAACTCTGGAAACACCATATATTTT
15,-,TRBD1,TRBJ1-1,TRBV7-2,CASSRYRGRGTEAFF,TGTGCCAGCAGCCGCTACAGGGGGCGCGGGACTGAAGCTTTCTTT
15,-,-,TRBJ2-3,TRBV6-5,CASSYLGGPTDTQYF,TGTGCCAGCAGTTACCTCGGGGGGCCCACAGATACGCAGTATTTT
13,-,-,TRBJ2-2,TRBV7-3,CASSREHTGELFF,TGTGCCAGTTCACGGGAGCACACCGGGGAGCTGTTTTTT
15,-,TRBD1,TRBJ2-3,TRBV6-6,CASSGQGEYTDTQYF,TGTGCCAGCAGTGGACAGGGGGAATACACAGATACGCAGTATTTT
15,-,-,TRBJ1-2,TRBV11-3,CASSLTGAEPYGYTF,TGTGCCAGCAGCTTGACAGGCGCTGAACCCTATGGCTACACCTTC
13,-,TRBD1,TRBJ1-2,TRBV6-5,CASSSDRGYGYTF,TGTGCCAGCAGTTCGGACAGGGGCTATGGCTACACCTTC
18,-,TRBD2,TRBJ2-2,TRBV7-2,CASSLVGAGVANTGELFF,TGTGCCAGCAGCTTGGTGGGAGCGGGGGTCGCGAACACCGGGGAGCTGTTTTTT
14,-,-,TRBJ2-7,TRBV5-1,CASSLNNQRAEQYF,TGCGCCAGCAGCTTAAACAATCAGCGGGCCGAGCAGTACTTC
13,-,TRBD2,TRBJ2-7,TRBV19,CASSGLAGGVQYF,TGTGCCAGTAGTGGACTAGCGGGAGGAGTGCAGTACTTC
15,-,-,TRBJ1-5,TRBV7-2,CASSQLPGGNQPQHF,TGTGCCAGCAGCCAGCTGCCCGGAGGCAATCAGCCCCAGCATTTT
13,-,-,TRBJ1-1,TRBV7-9,CASSFGAGYEAFF,TGTGCCAGCAGCTTTGGGGCAGGATATGAAGCTTTCTTT
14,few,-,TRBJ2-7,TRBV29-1,CSVAWGDSTYEQYF,TGCAGCGTTGCCTGGGGGGACAGTACCTACGAGCAGTACTTC
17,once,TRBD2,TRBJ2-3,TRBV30,CAWSRNRLAGTTDTQYF,TGTGCCTGGAGTCGGAATCGACTAGCGGGGACCACAGATACGCAGTATTTT
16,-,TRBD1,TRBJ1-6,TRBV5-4,CASSLRDRGQGSPLHF,TGTGCCAGCAGCTTGCGGGACAGGGGGCAAGGGTCACCCCTCCACTTT
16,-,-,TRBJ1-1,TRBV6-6,CASSYPLDRGPTEAFF,TGTGCCAGCAGTTACCCCCTGGACAGAGGGCCCACTGAAGCTTTCTTT
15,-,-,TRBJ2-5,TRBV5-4,CASSLRASTGETQYF,TGTGCCAGCAGCTTGAGGGCTAGCACGGGCGAGACCCAGTACTTC
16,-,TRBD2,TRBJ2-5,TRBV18,CASSSPGLAGGETQYF,TGTGCCAGCTCATCCCCTGGACTAGCGGGAGGAGAGACCCAGTACTTC
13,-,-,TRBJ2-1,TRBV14,CASSPLNVHEQFF,TGTGCCAGCAGCCCTCTAAACGTCCATGAGCAGTTCTTC
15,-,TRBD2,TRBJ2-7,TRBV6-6,CASSYPQRGTYEQYF,TGTGCCAGCAGTTACCCCCAGCGGGGGACCTACGAGCAGTACTTC
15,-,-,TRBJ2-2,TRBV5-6,CASTLTDLGTGELFF,TGTGCCAGCACCCTCACGGACTTGGGAACCGGGGAGCTGTTTTTT
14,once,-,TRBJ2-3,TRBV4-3,CASSQERGTDTQYF,TGCGCCAGCAGCCAAGAACGCGGCACAGATACGCAGTATTTT
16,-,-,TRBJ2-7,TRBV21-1,CASSKAGPEAVGEQYF,TGTGCCAGCAGCAAAGCTGGGCCAGAAGCGGTCGGCGAGCAGTACTTC
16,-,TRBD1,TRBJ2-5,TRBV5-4,CASSSKAGGKRETQYF,TGTGCCAGCAGCTCTAAGGCAGGGGGCAAGCGGGAGACCCAGTACTTC
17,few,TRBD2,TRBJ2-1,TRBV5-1,CASSFQVAGGRGNEQFF,TGCGCCAGCAGCTTCCAGGTAGCGGGAGGGAGAGGGAATGAGCAGTTCTTC
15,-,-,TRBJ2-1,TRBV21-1,CASSRGDSSYNEQFF,TGTGCCAGCAGCCGCGGGGATAGCTCCTACAATGAGCAGTTCTTC
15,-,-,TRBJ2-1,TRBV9,CASSRGGTSYNEQFF,TGTGCCAGCAGCAGGGGGGGCACTAGCTACAATGAGCAGTTCTTC
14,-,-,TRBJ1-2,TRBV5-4,CASSLGQGNYGYTF,TGTGCCAGCAGCTTGGGGCAGGGGAACTATGGCTACACCTTC
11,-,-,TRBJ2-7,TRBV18,CASSLLYEQYF,TGTGCCAGCTCACTTCTCTACGAGCAGTACTTC
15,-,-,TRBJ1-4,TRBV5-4,CASSASGAVGEKLFF,TGTGCCAGCAGCGCATCAGGGGCTGTCGGGGAAAAACTGTTTTTT